This is a list of T cell receptor beta chains from one sample in a study of PD-L1 blockade in urothelial cancer. Using immunoSEQ multiplex PCR, the repertoire was profiled, and TCRdb retains in-frame clones only, with some absent. The table records 33,000 or so clones, over 75% of them present only once. Sequencing used PBMCs, obtained around atezolizumab (anti-PD-L1) treatment. These receptors all stem from a man aged 70 or older with urothelial cancer. Both conserved end residues are part of each CDR3. The order of the fields is CDR3 DNA, CDR3 protein, D gene, J gene, V gene, clone size. D genes are given only for firm matches. Rows may omit the clone size; those that give it use once, few, many or a size class.

TGTGCCAGCAGCTTAGCAATACGCGGGGGTAGCACAGATACGCAGTATTTT	CASSLAIRGGSTDTQYF	TRBD2	TRBJ2-3	TRBV11-2	NA
TGTGCCAGCAGCTTAGTAGCGGGGGGGTACACCGGGGAGCTGTTTTTT	CASSLVAGGYTGELFF	TRBD2	TRBJ2-2	TRBV11-2	NA
TGTGCCAGCAGCGATCCCGGTACCTACGAGCAGTACTTC	CASSDPGTYEQYF	NA	TRBJ2-7	TRBV6-1	few
TGTGCCAGCAGTTACTCACAGGGGTCCTCTGGAAACACCATATATTTT	CASSYSQGSSGNTIYF	TRBD1	TRBJ1-3	TRBV6-5	once
TGTGCCAGCTCACCATCTAGCGGGATTGTAGATACGCAGTATTTT	CASSPSSGIVDTQYF	TRBD2	TRBJ2-3	TRBV18	NA
TGTGCCAGCTCACTTGGGACAGGCTCGGCCCAGCATTTT	CASSLGTGSAQHF	TRBD1	TRBJ1-5	TRBV18	NA
TGTGCCAGCAGTTTCTCTAGCGGGAGTGGATATGATACGCAGTATTTT	CASSFSSGSGYDTQYF	TRBD2	TRBJ2-3	TRBV27	NA
TGTGCCAGCAGCTTCACCGGGGACAGGGTGGGTACGCAGTATTTT	CASSFTGDRVGTQYF	TRBD1	TRBJ2-3	TRBV5-6	NA
TGCGCCAGCAGCCTCGGGAGCACAGCTGAAGCTTTCTTT	CASSLGSTAEAFF	NA	TRBJ1-1	TRBV5-1	NA
TGTGCCAGCAGCGCCGGGACAGGGGGTGAAAAACTGTTTTTT	CASSAGTGGEKLFF	TRBD1	TRBJ1-4	TRBV5-4	NA
TGTGCCAGTAGTATTGAGCGGGGGGGCCGGTCGGTAAATGAGCAGTTCTTC	CASSIERGGRSVNEQFF	TRBD2	TRBJ2-1	TRBV19	NA
TGTGCCAGCAGTGAATCAGGCCCCTACAATGAGCAGTTCTTC	CASSESGPYNEQFF	NA	TRBJ2-1	TRBV25-1	NA
TGTGCCAGCAGGGCGAGACAGAGTTCCTACGAGCAGTACTTC	CASRARQSSYEQYF	NA	TRBJ2-7	TRBV7-2	NA
TGTGCCAGCAGTTCTCCAGGCTATGGCTACACCTTC	CASSSPGYGYTF	NA	TRBJ1-2	TRBV6-5	NA
TGTGCCAGCAGCCTTCTTGGCGGGGGGGTCACAGATACGCAGTATTTT	CASSLLGGGVTDTQYF	TRBD2	TRBJ2-3	TRBV7-9	NA
TGCGCCAGCAGCCTCACAGGGGGCTACGGCACCGGGGAGCTGTTTTTT	CASSLTGGYGTGELFF	TRBD1	TRBJ2-2	TRBV4-3	NA
TGTGCCAGCAGCTTAGAAGGGACAAAGGATGAAAAACTGTTTTTT	CASSLEGTKDEKLFF	NA	TRBJ1-4	TRBV7-9	NA
TGTGCCAGCAGGTCCGGGAAAGACACTGAAGCTTTCTTT	CASRSGKDTEAFF	NA	TRBJ1-1	TRBV6-1	NA
TGCGCCAGCAGCTTGGCCGTGGCAGGGGGCCTTTCCGGGGAGCTGTTTTTT	CASSLAVAGGLSGELFF	TRBD1	TRBJ2-2	TRBV5-1	once
TGCGCCAGCAGCCAAGGACAGGTGACCTACGAGCAGTACTTC	CASSQGQVTYEQYF	TRBD1	TRBJ2-7	TRBV5-1	NA
TGTGCCAGTACCCCAACTAGCGGTAGCACAGATACGCAGTATTTT	CASTPTSGSTDTQYF	TRBD2	TRBJ2-3	TRBV19	NA
TGTGCCAGCAGCTTAGCAGGTAGCGGTGCCTACGAGCAGTACTTC	CASSLAGSGAYEQYF	NA	TRBJ2-7	TRBV7-2	NA
TGTGCCAGCAGGCCGGCGGGTAGGGGGGGCGGGGATACGCAGTATTTT	CASRPAGRGGGDTQYF	NA	TRBJ2-3	TRBV5-4	NA
TGCGCCAGCAGCGAGGACAGAGCAACTAATGAAAAACTGTTTTTT	CASSEDRATNEKLFF	NA	TRBJ1-4	TRBV5-1	once
TGTGCCAGCAGCTCCGGACAGGGGAGGCCTGGCTACACCTTC	CASSSGQGRPGYTF	TRBD1	TRBJ1-2	TRBV7-9	NA
TGTGCCAGCAGGCTCCAGGACAGGGGCAGACTTTCTGGGGCCAACGTCCTGACTTTC	CASRLQDRGRLSGANVLTF	TRBD1	TRBJ2-6	TRBV7-2	NA
TGTGCCAGCAGCCCGACGGCAGGGGGCGGTTACGAGCAGTACTTC	CASSPTAGGGYEQYF	TRBD1	TRBJ2-7	TRBV5-4	NA
TGTGCCAGCACCGGGGGGGCCTACGAGCAGTACTTC	CASTGGAYEQYF	TRBD2	TRBJ2-7	TRBV7-2	NA
TGTGCCAGCAGCCATAGCGGGGGGGCCATCAATGAGCAGTTCTTC	CASSHSGGAINEQFF	TRBD2	TRBJ2-1	TRBV7-3	few
TGTGCCACCGGGGGGGCTAGCGGGAGATACGGCAATGAGCAGTTCTTC	CATGGASGRYGNEQFF	TRBD2	TRBJ2-1	TRBV2	NA
TGTGCCAGCAGCCCAGGTCGAGATACGCAGTATTTT	CASSPGRDTQYF	NA	TRBJ2-3	TRBV6-1	NA
TGCGCCAGCAGCACCCGGGACACCATCACCGGGGAGCTGTTTTTT	CASSTRDTITGELFF	NA	TRBJ2-2	TRBV5-1	NA
TGCGCCAGCAGGGGGGGAGGTGGCCCCTACGAGCAGTACTTC	CASRGGGGPYEQYF	NA	TRBJ2-7	TRBV5-1	NA
TGTGCCAGCAGTCGCGGGGGGCCAGGGAACTATGGCTACACCTTC	CASSRGGPGNYGYTF	NA	TRBJ1-2	TRBV2	NA
TGCAGTGTTGGCGGGGGTGGGACCCAGTACTTC	CSVGGGGTQYF	TRBD2	TRBJ2-5	TRBV20-1	NA
TGTGCCAGCAGGGCTTCTAGCGGGAGCCGAACAGATACGCAGTATTTT	CASRASSGSRTDTQYF	TRBD2	TRBJ2-3	TRBV2	NA
TGTGCCAGCAGCCTGGTCGGACTAGCGGGAGTCCGGTCCTACAATGAGCAGTTCTTC	CASSLVGLAGVRSYNEQFF	TRBD2	TRBJ2-1	TRBV5-5	NA
TGCGCCAGCAGCTTGGGGCTGCGGGGTCCCACAGATACGCAGTATTTT	CASSLGLRGPTDTQYF	NA	TRBJ2-3	TRBV5-1	NA
TGTGCCAGCAGCGTAGGGGCGACTGAAGCTTTCTTT	CASSVGATEAFF	NA	TRBJ1-1	TRBV9	NA
TGTGCCAGCAGTTTAGGCGGCGGGAGTTCCTACGAGCAGTACTTC	CASSLGGGSSYEQYF	TRBD2	TRBJ2-7	TRBV28	NA
TGTGCCAGCAGGGATACTGACAGGGGCCCTGAAGCTTTCTTT	CASRDTDRGPEAFF	TRBD1	TRBJ1-1	TRBV6-1	NA
TGTGCCAGCAGGGGGGACTCGAAATACAATGAGCAGTTCTTC	CASRGDSKYNEQFF	NA	TRBJ2-1	TRBV5-5	once
TGTGCCAGCAGCGGATGGACTAGCGGCAATGAGCAGTTCTTC	CASSGWTSGNEQFF	TRBD2	TRBJ2-1	TRBV5-6	NA
TGTGCCAGCACCCAGACTAGTCTGGGCAATGAGCAGTTCTTC	CASTQTSLGNEQFF	NA	TRBJ2-1	TRBV7-6	NA
TGCGCCAGCAGCTTACCCTTGCGGGGGGGATCGAATGAGCAGTTCTTC	CASSLPLRGGSNEQFF	TRBD2	TRBJ2-1	TRBV5-1	NA
TGTGCCAGCCGCCGGACTGGCTCCTACGAGCAGTACTTC	CASRRTGSYEQYF	NA	TRBJ2-7	TRBV27	NA
TGTGCCAGCAGTCCCTCCTACTACACCGGGGAGCTGTTTTTT	CASSPSYYTGELFF	NA	TRBJ2-2	TRBV27	NA
TGTGCCATCAAATTGGACAGGTCCACAGATACGCAGTATTTT	CAIKLDRSTDTQYF	TRBD1	TRBJ2-3	TRBV10-3	NA
TGTGCCAGCAGCCAAGACTGGCAGGGGGCAAATGGCTACACCTTC	CASSQDWQGANGYTF	TRBD1	TRBJ1-2	TRBV4-2	NA
TGTGCCAGCAGCCCGTACTACGAGCAGTACTTC	CASSPYYEQYF	NA	TRBJ2-7	TRBV7-8	NA
TGTGCCAGCAGCGTGACCGGGACAGGGCCCGAAAAACTGTTTTTT	CASSVTGTGPEKLFF	TRBD1	TRBJ1-4	TRBV9	NA
TGTGCCAGCAGTTATACTACAGGGGGCCCCAAAGCTTTCTTT	CASSYTTGGPKAFF	TRBD1	TRBJ1-1	TRBV6-5	NA
TGTGCCAGTAGTACCGGACAGACAGATAATTCACCCCTCCACTTT	CASSTGQTDNSPLHF	NA	TRBJ1-6	TRBV19	few
TGTGCCAGCAGCCGGCTTGGGACAGGGGCTATAACTAATGAAAAACTGTTTTTT	CASSRLGTGAITNEKLFF	TRBD1	TRBJ1-4	TRBV7-8	NA